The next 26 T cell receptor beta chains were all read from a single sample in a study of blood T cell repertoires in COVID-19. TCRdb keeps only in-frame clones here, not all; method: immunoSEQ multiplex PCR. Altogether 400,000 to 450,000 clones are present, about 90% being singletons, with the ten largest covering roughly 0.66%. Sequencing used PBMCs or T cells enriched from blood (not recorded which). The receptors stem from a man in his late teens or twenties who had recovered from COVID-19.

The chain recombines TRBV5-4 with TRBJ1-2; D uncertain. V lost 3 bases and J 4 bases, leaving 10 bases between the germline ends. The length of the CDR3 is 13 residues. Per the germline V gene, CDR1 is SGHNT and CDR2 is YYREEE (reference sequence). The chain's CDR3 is CASSSREAYGYTF. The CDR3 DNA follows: TGTGCCAGCAGCTCCCGGGAGGCCTATGGCTACACCTTC.

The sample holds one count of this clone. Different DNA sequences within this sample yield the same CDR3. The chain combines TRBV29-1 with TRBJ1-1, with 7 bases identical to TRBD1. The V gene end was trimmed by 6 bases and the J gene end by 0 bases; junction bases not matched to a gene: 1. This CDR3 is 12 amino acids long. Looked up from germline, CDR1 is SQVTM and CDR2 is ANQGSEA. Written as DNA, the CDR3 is TGCAGCGTGGGACAGATGAACACTGAAGCTTTCTTT. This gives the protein CSVGQMNTEAFF.

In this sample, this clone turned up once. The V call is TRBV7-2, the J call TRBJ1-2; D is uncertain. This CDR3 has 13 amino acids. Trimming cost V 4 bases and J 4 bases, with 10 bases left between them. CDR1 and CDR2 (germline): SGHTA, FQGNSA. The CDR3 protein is CASSSSVIYGYTF. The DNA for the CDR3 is TGTGCCAGCAGCTCCTCGGTAATCTATGGCTACACCTTC.

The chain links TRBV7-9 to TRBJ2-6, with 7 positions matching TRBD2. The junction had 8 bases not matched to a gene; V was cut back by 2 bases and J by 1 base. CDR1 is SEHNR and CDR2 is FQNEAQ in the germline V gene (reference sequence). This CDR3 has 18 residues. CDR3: CASSLFQAGRSGANVLTF. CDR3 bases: TGTGCCAGCAGCTTATTCCAAGCGGGGAGATCTGGGGCCAACGTCCTGACTTTC.

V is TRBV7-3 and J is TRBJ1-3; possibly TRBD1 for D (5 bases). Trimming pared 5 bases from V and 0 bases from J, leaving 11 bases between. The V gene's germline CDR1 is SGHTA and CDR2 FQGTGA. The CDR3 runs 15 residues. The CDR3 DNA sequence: TGTGCCAGCAGCAAAACAGGCGACTCTGGAAACACCATATATTTT. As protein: CASSKTGDSGNTIYF. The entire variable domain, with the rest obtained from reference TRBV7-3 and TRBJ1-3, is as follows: GAGVSQTPSNKVTEKGKYVELRCDPISGHTALYWYRQSLGQGPEFLIYFQGTGAADDSGLPNDRFFAVRPEGSVSTLKIQRTERGDSAVYLCASSKTGDSGNTIYFGEGSWLTVV.

CDR3 loop: CASSLRTSGAKYNEQFF. For the CDR3, the DNA is TGTGCCAGCAGCCTACGGACTAGCGGGGCGAAATACAATGAGCAGTTCTTC. The chain is built from TRBV7-9 and TRBJ2-1, with 12 positions matching TRBD2. The CDR3 is made up of 17 amino acids. The V segment lost 5 bases and the J segment 4 bases; nucleotides outside the gene matches: 9. Germline CDR1 and CDR2: SEHNR and FQNEAQ (reference sequence).

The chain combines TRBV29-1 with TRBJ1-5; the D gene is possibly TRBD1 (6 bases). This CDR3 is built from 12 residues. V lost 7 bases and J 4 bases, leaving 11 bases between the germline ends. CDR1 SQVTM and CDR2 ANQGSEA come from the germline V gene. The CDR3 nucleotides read TGCAGCGCCACAGGGCCTAATCAGCCCCAGCATTTT. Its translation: CSATGPNQPQHF.

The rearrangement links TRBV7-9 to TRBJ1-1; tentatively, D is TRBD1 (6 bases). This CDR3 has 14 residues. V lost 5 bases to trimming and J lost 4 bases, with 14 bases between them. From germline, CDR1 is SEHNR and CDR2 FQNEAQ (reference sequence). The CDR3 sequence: CASSRETGPTEAFF. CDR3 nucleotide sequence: TGTGCCAGCAGCAGAGAGACAGGACCCACTGAAGCTTTCTTT.

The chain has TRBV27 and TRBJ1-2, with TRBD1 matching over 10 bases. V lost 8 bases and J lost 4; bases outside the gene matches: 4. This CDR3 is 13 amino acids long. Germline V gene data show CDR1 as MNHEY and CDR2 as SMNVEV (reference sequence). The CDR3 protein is CASATGGVYGYTF. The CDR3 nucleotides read TGTGCCAGCGCGACAGGGGGCGTCTATGGCTACACCTTC.

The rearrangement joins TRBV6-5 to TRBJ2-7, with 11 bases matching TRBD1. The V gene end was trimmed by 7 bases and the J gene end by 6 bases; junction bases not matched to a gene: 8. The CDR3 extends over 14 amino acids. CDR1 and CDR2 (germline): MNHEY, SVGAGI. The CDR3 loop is CASTALGTGGEQYF. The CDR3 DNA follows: TGTGCCAGCACCGCTCTGGGGACAGGGGGCGAGCAGTACTTC.

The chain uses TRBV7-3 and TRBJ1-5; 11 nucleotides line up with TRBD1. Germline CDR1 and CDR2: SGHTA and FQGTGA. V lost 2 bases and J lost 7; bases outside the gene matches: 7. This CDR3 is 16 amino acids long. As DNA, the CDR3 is TGTGCCAGCAGCTTACCGCGGACAGGGGGCACACAGCCCCAGCATTTT. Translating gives CASSLPRTGGTQPQHF.

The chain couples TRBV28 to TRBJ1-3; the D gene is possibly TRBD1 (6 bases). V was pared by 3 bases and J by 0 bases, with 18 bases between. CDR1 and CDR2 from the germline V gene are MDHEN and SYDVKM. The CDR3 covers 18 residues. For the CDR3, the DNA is TGTGCCAGCAGTTTTATTTTGGGTGGGGACAACTCTGGAAACACCATATATTTT. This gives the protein CASSFILGGDNSGNTIYF.

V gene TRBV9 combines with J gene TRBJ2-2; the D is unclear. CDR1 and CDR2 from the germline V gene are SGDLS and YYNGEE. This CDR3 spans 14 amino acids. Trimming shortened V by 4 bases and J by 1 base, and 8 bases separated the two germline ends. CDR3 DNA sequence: TGTGCCAGCAGCCTTAGACAGAACACCGGGGAGCTGTTTTTT. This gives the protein CASSLRQNTGELFF. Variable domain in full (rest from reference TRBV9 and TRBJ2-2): DSGVTQTPKHLITATGQRVTLRCSPRSGDLSVYWYQQSLDQGLQFLIQYYNGEERAKGNILERFSAQQFPDLHSELNLSSLELGDSALYFCASSLRQNTGELFFGEGSRLTVL.

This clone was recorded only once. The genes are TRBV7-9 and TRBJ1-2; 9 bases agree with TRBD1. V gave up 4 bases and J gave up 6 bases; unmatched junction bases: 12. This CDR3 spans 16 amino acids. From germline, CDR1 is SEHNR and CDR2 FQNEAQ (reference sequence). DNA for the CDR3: TGTGCCAGCAGCTACCGGACAGGGGAAGGATTGAATGGCTACACCTTC. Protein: CASSYRTGEGLNGYTF.

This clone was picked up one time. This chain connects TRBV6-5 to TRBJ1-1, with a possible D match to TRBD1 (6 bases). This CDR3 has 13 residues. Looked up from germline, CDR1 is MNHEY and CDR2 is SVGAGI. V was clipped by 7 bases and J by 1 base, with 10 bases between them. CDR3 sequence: CASTKGQNTEAFF. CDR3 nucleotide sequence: TGTGCCAGCACAAAGGGACAGAACACTGAAGCTTTCTTT.

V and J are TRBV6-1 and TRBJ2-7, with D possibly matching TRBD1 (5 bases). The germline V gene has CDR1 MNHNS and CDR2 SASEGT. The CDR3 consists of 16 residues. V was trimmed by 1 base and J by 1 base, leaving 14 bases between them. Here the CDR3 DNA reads TGTGCCAGCAGTGAAGTGGACATCTCCTCTTCCTACGAGCAGTACTTC. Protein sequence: CASSEVDISSSYEQYF.

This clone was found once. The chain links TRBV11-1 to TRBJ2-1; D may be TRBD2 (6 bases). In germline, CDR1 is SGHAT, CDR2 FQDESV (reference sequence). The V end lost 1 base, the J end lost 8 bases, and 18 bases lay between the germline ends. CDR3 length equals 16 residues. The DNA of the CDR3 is TGTGCCAGCAGCTTAGTTCGTGGACGGGGGTGGGATGAGCAGTTCTTC. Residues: CASSLVRGRGWDEQFF.

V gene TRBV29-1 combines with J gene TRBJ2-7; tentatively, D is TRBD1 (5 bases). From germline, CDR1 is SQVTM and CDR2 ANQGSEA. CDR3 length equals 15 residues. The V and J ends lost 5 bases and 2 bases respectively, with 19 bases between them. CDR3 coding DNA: TGCAGCGTTAGTGATTATCTTTTGGGGCCCTACGAGCAGTACTTC. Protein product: CSVSDYLLGPYEQYF.

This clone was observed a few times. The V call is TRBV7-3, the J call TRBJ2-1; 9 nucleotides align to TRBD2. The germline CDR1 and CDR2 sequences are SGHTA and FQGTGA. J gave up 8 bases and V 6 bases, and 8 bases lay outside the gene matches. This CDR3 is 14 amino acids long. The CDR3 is CASRIAGVGHEQFF. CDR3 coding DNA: TGTGCCAGCAGAATAGCGGGAGTGGGGCATGAGCAGTTCTTC.

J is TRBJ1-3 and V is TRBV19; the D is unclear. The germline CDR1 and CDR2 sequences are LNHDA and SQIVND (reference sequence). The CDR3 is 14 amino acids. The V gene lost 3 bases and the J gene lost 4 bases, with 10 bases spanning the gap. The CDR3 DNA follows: TGTGCCAGTAGTATTGTGGACTTGGGAAACACCATATATTTT. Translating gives CASSIVDLGNTIYF.

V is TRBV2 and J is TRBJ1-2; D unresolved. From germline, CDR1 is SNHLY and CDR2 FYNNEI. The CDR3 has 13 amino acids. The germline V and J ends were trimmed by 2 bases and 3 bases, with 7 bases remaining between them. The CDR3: CASSEHIDYGYTF. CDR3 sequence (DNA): TGTGCCAGCAGTGAACACATTGACTATGGCTACACCTTC. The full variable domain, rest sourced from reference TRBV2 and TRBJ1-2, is EPEVTQTPSHQVTQMGQEVILRCVPISNHLYFYWYRQILGQKVEFLVSFYNNEISEKSEIFDDQFSVERPDGSNFTLKIRSTKLEDSAMYFCASSEHIDYGYTFGSGTRLTVV.

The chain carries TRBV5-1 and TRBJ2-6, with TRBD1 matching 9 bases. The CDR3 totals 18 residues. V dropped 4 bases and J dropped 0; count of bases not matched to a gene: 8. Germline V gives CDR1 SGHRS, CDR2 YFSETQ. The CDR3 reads CASSGGQGRPSGANVLTF. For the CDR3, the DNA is TGCGCCAGCAGCGGGGGACAGGGCCGGCCCTCTGGGGCCAACGTCCTGACTTTC.

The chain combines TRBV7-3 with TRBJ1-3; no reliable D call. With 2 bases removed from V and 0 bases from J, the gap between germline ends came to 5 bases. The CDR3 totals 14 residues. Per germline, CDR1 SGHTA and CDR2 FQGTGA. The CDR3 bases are TGTGCCAGCAGCTTACACGGCTCTGGAAACACCATATATTTT. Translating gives CASSLHGSGNTIYF.

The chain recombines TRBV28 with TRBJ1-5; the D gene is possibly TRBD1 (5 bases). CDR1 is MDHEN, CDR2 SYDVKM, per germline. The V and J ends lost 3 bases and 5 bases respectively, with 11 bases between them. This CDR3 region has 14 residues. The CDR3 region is CASSFLGGDQPQHF. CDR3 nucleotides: TGTGCCAGCAGTTTTCTCGGGGGGGATCAGCCCCAGCATTTT.

The CDR3 protein is CASSLLSDRYTF. The CDR3 nucleotides read TGTGCCAGCAGCCTGTTGAGTGATCGCTACACCTTC. V gene TRBV3-1 (or the pseudogene TRBV3-2) combines with J gene TRBJ1-2; unclear D gene. V was cut by 4 bases and J by 9 bases, with 12 bases left in between. The CDR3 is made up of 12 amino acids. CDR1 and CDR2 from the germline V gene are LGHDT and YNNKEL (reference sequence).

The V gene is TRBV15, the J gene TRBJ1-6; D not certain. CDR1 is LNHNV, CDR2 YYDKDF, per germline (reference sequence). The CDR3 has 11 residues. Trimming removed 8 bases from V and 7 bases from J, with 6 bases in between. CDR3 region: CATGPNSPLHF. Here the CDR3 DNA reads TGTGCCACCGGGCCCAATTCACCCCTCCACTTT.